One TCR beta chain is described in this entry. Its matching antigen is unknown. This sample is part of a study of T cell responses to AZD1222 COVID-19 vaccine. This table comes from immunoSEQ multiplex PCR, and its TCRdb copy is limited to in-frame clones, with some not included. In the table there are 250,000 to 300,000 clones, 90% to 95% of which are singletons. Germline V gene data show CDR1 as MGHRA and CDR2 as YSYEKL. The CDR3 covers 17 residues. V was clipped by 0 bases and J by 4 bases; unmatched bases: 8. Findings of the study overall: Spike-specific TCR depth and breadth grew after two AZD1222 doses.

Pooled in the analysis were second doses at about 4 or about 12 weeks. The TCR comes from an adult who received the AZD1222 COVID-19 vaccine. The chain carries TRBV4-1 and TRBJ2-7; 11 nucleotides align to TRBD2. Source: peripheral blood, taken 28 days after the second AZD1222 dose. CDR3 DNA sequence: TGCGCCAGCAGCCAAGATACTAGCGGGGGCCCTACTTACGAGCAGTACTTC. It specifies CASSQDTSGGPTYEQYF.